The 23 T cell receptor beta chains below come from one sample, sequenced in a study of OX40 agonist ivuxolimab in advanced cancers. TCRdb's copy holds only in-frame clones and misses some; the assay was immunoSEQ multiplex PCR. The repertoire holds around 70,000 clones, with around 93% as singletons. Sequenced material: CD4+ or CD8+ T cells sorted from blood, taken in a trial of the OX40 agonist ivuxolimab. Source of these receptors: an adult with an advanced solid tumor such as melanoma, head and neck, liver or kidney cancer.

In the case of this clone: Within the sample, other DNA sequences also encode this same CDR3. The gene calls are TRBV5-1 and TRBJ2-5, with D unclear. V was shortened by 2 bases and J by 2 bases, with 1 base between the two germline ends. The CDR3 covers 11 residues. The germline V gene encodes CDR1 SGHRS and CDR2 YFSETQ. This chain's CDR3 is CASSLQETQYF. The CDR3 DNA reads TGCGCCAGCAGCTTACAAGAGACCCAGTACTTC. Supplemented by reference TRBV5-1 and TRBJ2-5, the full variable domain reads KAGVTQTPRYLIKTRGQQVTLSCSPISGHRSVSWYQQTPGQGLQFLFEYFSETQRNKGNFPGRFSGRQFSNSRSEMNVSTLELGDSALYLCASSLQETQYFGPGTRLLVL.

The V call is TRBV25-1, the J call TRBJ2-7, with 12 bases fitting TRBD1. This CDR3 has 14 residues. The V segment lost 3 bases and the J segment 9 bases; nucleotides outside the gene matches: 6. The germline CDR1 and CDR2 sequences are MGHDK and SYGVNS. Here the CDR3 DNA reads TGTGCCAGCAGTGACCCGGGACAGGGGGCCGGGCAGTACTTC. This encodes CASSDPGQGAGQYF.

The chain combines TRBV19 with TRBJ2-4; D remains ambiguous. Looked up from germline, CDR1 is LNHDA and CDR2 is SQIVND (reference sequence). The V end was cut by 6 bases, the J end by 2 bases, with 14 bases between. The CDR3 runs to 15 residues. In DNA form, the CDR3 reads TGTGCCAGTAGCGAAACGGGTGGGTCCAAAAACATTCAGTACTTC. This encodes CASSETGGSKNIQYF.

The V gene is TRBV10-3, the J gene TRBJ1-5, with D maybe TRBD1 (6 bases). Between the trimmed V and J ends, which lost 3 bases and 4 bases, there was a span of 13 bases. CDR3 size: 15 residues. Germline V gives CDR1 ENHRY, CDR2 SYGVKD. CDR3 sequence: CAISERWQGNQPQHF. The CDR3 nucleotides are TGTGCCATCAGTGAACGGTGGCAGGGGAATCAGCCCCAGCATTTT.

This rearrangement joins TRBV7-2 to TRBJ2-2; D is undetermined. V was clipped by 1 base and J by 1 base, with 10 bases between them. CDR3 length: 16 residues. Germline V lookup: CDR1 SGHTA, CDR2 FQGNSA. CDR3 protein: CASSLGWERNTGELFF. The CDR3 DNA reads as TGTGCCAGCAGCTTAGGCTGGGAAAGGAACACCGGGGAGCTGTTTTTT.

This chain links TRBV6-6 with TRBJ2-2; D is unresolved. The V gene lost 4 bases and the J gene lost 3 bases, with 12 bases spanning the gap. The germline CDR1 and CDR2 sequences are MNHNY and SVGAGI (reference sequence). The CDR3 extends over 15 amino acids. The chain's CDR3 is CASSSRAADTGELFF. In DNA, the CDR3 is TGTGCCAGCAGTTCCCGCGCGGCTGACACCGGGGAGCTGTTTTTT.

The J gene is TRBJ2-5, the V gene TRBV6-5; D not resolved. The CDR3 totals 12 residues. CDR1 is MNHEY and CDR2 is SVGAGI in the germline V gene. The V and J ends lost 7 bases and 4 bases respectively, with 10 bases between them. CDR3 amino acids: CASTAKGETQYF. Here the CDR3 DNA reads TGTGCCAGCACCGCTAAGGGAGAGACCCAGTACTTC.

This clone was recorded a few times. Other DNA sequences in this specimen translate into the identical CDR3. V usage is TRBV29-1 and J usage is TRBJ1-2; no firm D call. V was trimmed by 3 bases and J by 6 bases, leaving 11 bases between them. CDR3 size: 12 residues. The germline V gene has CDR1 SQVTM and CDR2 ANQGSEA. CDR3 in DNA: TGCAGCGTTGAGGGGTTGTTGAATGGCTACACCTTC. Translation gives CSVEGLLNGYTF.

The chain recombines TRBV21-1 with TRBJ2-7; the DNA was not used to check the table's D call, TRBD2. TRBV21-1 corresponds to a pseudogene. The length of the CDR3 is 15 residues. CDR3 in amino acids: CASSLRSGGNYEQYF. The CDR3 coding sequence is TGTGCCAGCAGCTTACGTAGCGGGGGAAACTACGAGCAGTACTTC.

The chain recombines TRBV11-3 with TRBJ2-1; TRBD2 matches 8 bases. The V and J ends lost 3 bases and 6 bases, in that order; junction bases with no gene match: 7. The CDR3 sequence is 15 residues long. The germline V gene has CDR1 SGHNT and CDR2 YENEEA. In DNA form, the CDR3 reads TGTGCCAGCAGCTTGGGGTTAGCGGGACTCAATGAGCAGTTCTTC. Translated, it gives CASSLGLAGLNEQFF.

J is TRBJ2-5 and V is TRBV4-1; 8 positions match TRBD1. Trimming at V came to 1 base and at J to 5 bases, leaving 9 bases not matched to a gene. The CDR3 covers 16 residues. Germline V gene sequence: CDR1 MGHRA, CDR2 YSYEKL. The DNA of the CDR3 is TGCGCCAGCAGCCAAGCGGGACAGGCCCTAACGGAGACCCAGTACTTC. It specifies CASSQAGQALTETQYF.

This clone was detected once. The V and J genes are TRBV6-6 and TRBJ1-4, with D possibly TRBD1 on 6 matching bases. This CDR3 has 13 residues. Germline-derived CDR1 and CDR2 are MNHNY and SVGAGI (reference sequence). The V end lost 7 bases, the J end lost 6 bases, and 12 bases lay between the germline ends. CDR3 amino acids: CASTLGTYEKLFF. The CDR3 bases are TGTGCCAGCACCCTCGGGACATATGAAAAACTGTTTTTT.

Points on this clone: This specimen includes other DNA sequences encoding the same CDR3. The V and J genes are TRBV6-6 and TRBJ2-7; 8 nucleotides align to TRBD1. From germline, CDR1 is MNHNY and CDR2 SVGAGI (reference sequence). This CDR3 contains 15 residues. The CDR3 bases are TGTGCTAGCCGCCGACAGGGGCCAAGCTCCTACGAGCAGTACTTC. It codes for CASRRQGPSSYEQYF.

V is TRBV20-1 and J is TRBJ2-5; no reliable D call. The closer fit of TRBJ2-7 to the DNA end suggests the J call may be wrong. The germline V gene has CDR1 DFQATT and CDR2 SNEGSKA (reference sequence). CDR3 size: 11 residues. CDR3 sequence reads: CSASTNPEQYF. DNA for the CDR3: TGCAGTGCTAGTACTAATCCCGAGCAGTACTTC.

The rearrangement links TRBV19 to TRBJ2-3; TRBD1 agrees at 12 bases. The CDR3 runs to 14 residues. Losses at the gene ends were 6 bases for V and 6 bases for J; bases not matched to a gene: 4. From germline, CDR1 is LNHDA and CDR2 SQIVND (reference sequence). The CDR3 DNA reads as TGTGCCAGTAGGACCGGGACAGGGGGCGATACGCAGTATTTT. Its protein product is CASRTGTGGDTQYF.

The chain uses TRBV5-1 and TRBJ2-7; D call uncertain. V lost 4 bases, J lost 2 bases, and 10 bases lay in between. CDR1 and CDR2 from the germline V gene are SGHRS and YFSETQ. The CDR3 covers 13 residues. The CDR3 DNA follows: TGCGCCAGCAGCCCACAAAATACCTACGAGCAGTACTTC. Protein: CASSPQNTYEQYF.

The rearrangement uses TRBV18 and TRBJ2-7; 8 bases fit TRBD1. The ends lost 8 bases at V and 1 base at J; junction bases unmatched: 7. Looked up from germline, CDR1 is KGHSH and CDR2 is LQKENI. This CDR3 is 14 amino acids long. The CDR3 loop reads CASTWDRSSYEQYF. CDR3 DNA: TGTGCCAGCACCTGGGACAGGAGTTCCTACGAGCAGTACTTC.

This sequence joins TRBV30 and TRBJ2-1, with D perhaps TRBD2 (6 bases). The germline V gene has CDR1 GTSNPN and CDR2 SVGIG (reference sequence). With 5 bases removed from V and 8 bases from J, the gap between germline ends came to 16 bases. This CDR3 has 13 amino acids. In DNA, the CDR3 is TGTGCCTGGGTAGGAGGGGCTGGATATGAGCAGTTCTTC. Translating gives CAWVGGAGYEQFF.

The chain links TRBV21-1 to TRBJ2-7; the DNA was not used to check the table's D call, TRBD2. TRBV21-1 is given as a pseudogene. The CDR3 is 16 residues long. CDR3 in amino acids: CASSKALSSGKYEQYF. The CDR3 bases are TGTGCCAGCAGCAAAGCGCTTTCTAGCGGGAAGTACGAGCAGTACTTC.

This clone appeared a few times. The genes are TRBV6-1 and TRBJ1-5; TRBD1 agrees at 8 bases. Germline CDR1 reads MNHNS; CDR2 reads SASEGT. Unmatched junction bases numbered 4, after V lost 5 bases and J lost 4 bases. This CDR3 is 14 amino acids long. The CDR3 protein is CASSPGGSNQPQHF. The CDR3 DNA sequence: TGTGCCAGCAGTCCAGGGGGCTCGAATCAGCCCCAGCATTTT.

The chain recombines TRBV14 with TRBJ2-7; D may be TRBD1 (6 bases). The CDR3 runs 13 residues. Trimming removed 6 bases at V and 2 bases at J, with 11 bases between. The germline V gene has CDR1 SGHDN and CDR2 FVKESK. CDR3 in DNA: TGTGCCAGCAGACCGACAGGACCCTACGAGCAGTACTTC. Protein: CASRPTGPYEQYF.

The chain is built from TRBV30 and TRBJ2-7; TRBD1 matches 8 bases. The CDR3 has 14 residues. Germline assignment: CDR1 GTSNPN and CDR2 SVGIG (reference sequence). V was pared by 1 base and J by 4 bases, with 6 bases of the junction left unmatched. CDR3 in DNA: TGTGCCTGGAGTGCAGGGGGCATGTTATACGAGCAGTACTTC. This translates into CAWSAGGMLYEQYF.

This CDR3 reads CASSLEVATPEQYF. CDR3 nucleotides: TGTGCCAGCAGCTTAGAAGTGGCAACCCCGGAGCAGTACTTC. The chain employs TRBV11-2 and TRBJ2-7; D not certain. The CDR3 totals 14 residues. With 0 bases removed from V and 7 bases from J, the gap between germline ends came to 13 bases. Germline V lookup: CDR1 SGHAT, CDR2 FQNNGV.